These 2 T cell receptor beta chains were all obtained from the same sample, sequenced in a study of memory CD4+ T cells and cytomegalovirus serostatus. Clones were sequenced by immunoSEQ multiplex PCR, and TCRdb holds only the in-frame ones, with some missing. Altogether some 53,000 clones are present, roughly three quarters being singletons, with the ten largest covering roughly 0.8%. The sort gate was single viable CD3+CD4+CD8-CD45RO+ cells for memory CD4+ T cells. The sample taken for sequencing was memory CD4+ T cells from blood. The receptors were gathered from an adult in good health and CMV-seronegative.

The rearrangement joins TRBV10-3 to TRBJ1-5, with 7 bases that match TRBD1. V gave up 4 bases and J gave up 4 bases; unmatched junction bases: 4. The CDR3 sequence is 14 residues long. CDR1 is ENHRY, CDR2 SYGVKD, per germline. For the CDR3, the DNA is TGTGCCATCAGTGCCCCGGGACAGAATCAGCCCCAGCATTTT. This gives the protein CAISAPGQNQPQHF.

The chain recombines TRBV19 with TRBJ2-3; tentatively, D is TRBD1 (6 bases). The V gene's germline CDR1 is LNHDA and CDR2 SQIVND (reference sequence). The CDR3 is 15 amino acids. V was shortened by 6 bases and J by 0 bases, with 13 bases between the two germline ends. In nucleotides, the CDR3 is TGTGCCAGTAGGGACAGAGGTACTAGCACAGATACGCAGTATTTT. This translates into CASRDRGTSTDTQYF. Variable domain in full (rest from reference TRBV19 and TRBJ2-3): DGGITQSPKYLFRKEGQNVTLSCEQNLNHDAMYWYRQDPGQGLRLIYYSQIVNDFQKGDIAEGYSVSREKKESFPLTVTSAQKNPTAFYLCASRDRGTSTDTQYFGPGTRLTVL.